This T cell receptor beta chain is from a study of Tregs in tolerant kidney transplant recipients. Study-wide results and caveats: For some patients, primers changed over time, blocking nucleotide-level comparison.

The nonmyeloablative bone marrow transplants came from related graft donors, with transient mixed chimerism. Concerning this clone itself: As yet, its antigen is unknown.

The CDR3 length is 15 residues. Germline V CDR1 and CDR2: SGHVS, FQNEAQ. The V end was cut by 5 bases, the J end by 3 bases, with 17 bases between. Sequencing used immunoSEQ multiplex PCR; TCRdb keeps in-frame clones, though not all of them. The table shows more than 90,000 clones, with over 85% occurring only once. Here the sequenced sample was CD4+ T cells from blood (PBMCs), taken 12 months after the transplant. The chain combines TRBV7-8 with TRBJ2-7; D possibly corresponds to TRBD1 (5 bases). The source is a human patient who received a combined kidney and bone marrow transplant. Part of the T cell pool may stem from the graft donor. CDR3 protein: CASSPHRGKGYEQYF. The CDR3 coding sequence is TGTGCCAGCAGCCCCCATAGGGGTAAAGGCTACGAGCAGTACTTC.